The 14 T cell receptor beta chains presented below share a single source sample, sequenced in a study of cytomegalovirus exposure and HLA in healthy donors. The primer mix had 60 Vbeta and 13 Jbeta primers. Using immunoSEQ multiplex PCR, the repertoire was profiled, and TCRdb retains in-frame clones only, with some absent. The table has some 99,000 clones, around 72% seen once. Sequencing input: PBMCs. Receptor source: a male donor in good health and CMV-seronegative.

This chain links TRBV28 with TRBJ2-2; D is perhaps TRBD1 (5 bases). Trimming took 6 bases from V and 2 from J, leaving 10 bases between them. The CDR3 totals 14 residues. Germline V CDR1 and CDR2: MDHEN, SYDVKM. CDR3 amino acids: CASSPDRNTGELFF. In DNA, the CDR3 is TGTGCCAGCAGCCCTGACAGAAACACCGGGGAGCTGTTTTTT.

This chain connects TRBV4-2 to TRBJ1-4; D possibly corresponds to TRBD1 (6 bases). Trimming removed 1 base from V and 3 bases from J, with 12 bases in between. The germline V gene encodes CDR1 LGHNA and CDR2 YNFKEQ. There are 16 residues in the CDR3. This CDR3 reads CASSQVGANPNEKLFF. CDR3 sequence (DNA): TGTGCCAGCAGCCAAGTGGGGGCGAATCCTAATGAAAAACTGTTTTTT.

This clone was observed a few times. The chain links TRBV6-6 to TRBJ2-7; 10 bases fit TRBD1. Germline assignment: CDR1 MNHNY and CDR2 SVGAGI (reference sequence). V shed 2 bases and J 4 bases; nucleotides not matched to a gene: 2. The length of the CDR3 is 14 residues. The CDR3 loop reads CASSYGGQGYEQYF. Written as DNA, the CDR3 is TGTGCCAGCAGTTACGGGGGACAGGGGTACGAGCAGTACTTC.

The V gene is TRBV6-1, the J gene TRBJ1-2, with 8 bases identical to TRBD1. Germline loops: CDR1 MNHNS, CDR2 SASEGT. CDR3 length: 15 amino acids. With V trimmed by 4 bases and J by 7 bases, 11 bases remained unmatched. The CDR3 nucleotides read TGTGCCAGCAGTGTGATGACAGGGGATTGGGGTGGCTACACCTTC. Translating gives CASSVMTGDWGGYTF.

This clone has only one observation. The CDR3 DNA is TGTGCCAGCAGCTTAGGCCGGGGACAGGTCACTGAAGCTTTCTTT. As protein: CASSLGRGQVTEAFF. The chain links TRBV11-2 to TRBJ1-1; the match to TRBD1 covers 8 bases. The CDR3 sequence is 15 residues long. V dropped 1 base and J dropped 4; count of bases not matched to a gene: 5. Germline assignment: CDR1 SGHAT and CDR2 FQNNGV.

This clone has more than one count but fewer than ten. This chain joins TRBV30 and TRBJ2-3, with a tentative D call TRBD2 (5 bases). Germline V CDR1 and CDR2: GTSNPN, SVGIG (reference sequence). The germline V and J ends were trimmed by 5 bases and 6 bases, with 21 bases remaining between them. CDR3 length equals 15 residues. The CDR3 DNA reads TGTGCCTGGGGAAACACCGGGATATACAGCGATACGCAGTATTTT. Protein: CAWGNTGIYSDTQYF.

The V gene is TRBV15, the J gene TRBJ2-7; D gene ambiguous. The CDR3 is made up of 15 amino acids. V was clipped by 4 bases and J by 6 bases, with 19 bases between them. Germline V gene sequence: CDR1 LNHNV, CDR2 YYDKDF (reference sequence). The CDR3 loop is CATSKDRQPLGEQYF. The CDR3 DNA is TGTGCCACCAGCAAAGACCGACAACCTTTGGGCGAGCAGTACTTC. Using reference TRBV15 and TRBJ2-7 for the parts outside the CDR3, the full variable domain is DAMVIQNPRYQVTQFGKPVTLSCSQTLNHNVMYWYQQKSSQAPKLLFHYYDKDFNNEADTPDNFQSRRPNTSFCFLDIRSPGLGDTAMYLCATSKDRQPLGEQYFGPGTRLTVT.

This chain connects TRBV13 to TRBJ2-7; TRBD1 is a possible D gene (6 bases). Trimming shortened V by 1 base and J by 2 bases, and 9 bases separated the two germline ends. The germline V gene encodes CDR1 PRHDT and CDR2 FYEKMQ (reference sequence). The length of the CDR3 is 14 residues. The CDR3 coding sequence is TGTGCCAGCAGCTTAGCCCAGGGGACCTACGAGCAGTACTTC. Protein product: CASSLAQGTYEQYF. Using reference TRBV13 and TRBJ2-7 for the parts outside the CDR3, the full variable domain is AAGVIQSPRHLIKEKRETATLKCYPIPRHDTVYWYQQGPGQDPQFLISFYEKMQSDKGSIPDRFSAQQFSDYHSELNMSSLELGDSALYFCASSLAQGTYEQYFGPGTRLTVT.

V and J are TRBV7-9 and TRBJ2-1; 9 bases are shared with TRBD2. From germline, CDR1 is SEHNR and CDR2 FQNEAQ (reference sequence). The length of the CDR3 is 14 residues. The V and J ends lost 2 bases and 9 bases, in that order; junction bases with no gene match: 5. CDR3 in DNA: TGTGCCAGCAGCTTACGCGGGAGGGCCGGTGAGCAGTTCTTC. Protein: CASSLRGRAGEQFF.

The chain uses TRBV4-1 and TRBJ2-1, with D possibly matching TRBD2 (5 bases). Germline V gene lookup returns CDR1 MGHRA and CDR2 YSYEKL. CDR3 size: 15 residues. The germline V and J ends were trimmed by 0 bases and 10 bases, with 16 bases remaining between them. The CDR3 DNA sequence: TGCGCCAGCAGCCAAGATATCCGGGGTACGGGCGAGCAGTTCTTC. This translates into CASSQDIRGTGEQFF.

The genes are TRBV7-3 and TRBJ2-2; D may be TRBD2 (6 bases). CDR1 and CDR2 (germline): SGHTA, FQGTGA. The CDR3 loop spans 17 amino acids. The V and J ends lost 0 bases and 4 bases respectively, with 15 bases between them. CDR3 nucleotide sequence: TGTGCCAGCAGCTTAACTTGGCGGCAGGGAGGCACCGGGGAGCTGTTTTTT. This encodes CASSLTWRQGGTGELFF.

The chain joins TRBV7-2 to TRBJ2-6; 13 nucleotides line up with TRBD2. CDR3 length: 18 amino acids. Germline V lookup: CDR1 SGHTA, CDR2 FQGNSA. Germline trimming cut 1 base from V and 4 bases from J; bases unmatched to any gene: 4. The CDR3 coding sequence is TGTGCCAGCAGCTTAGTAGGGACTAGCGGGACCGGGGCCAACGTCCTGACTTTC. Its translation is CASSLVGTSGTGANVLTF.

The chain is built from TRBV7-8 and TRBJ2-1; D gene unclear. The CDR3 covers 15 residues. Trimming shortened V by 10 bases and J by 0 bases, and 16 bases separated the two germline ends. Per germline, CDR1 SGHVS and CDR2 FQNEAQ. CDR3 protein: CATEKERSSYNEQFF. In nucleotides, the CDR3 is TGTGCCACCGAAAAGGAGCGCAGCTCCTACAATGAGCAGTTCTTC.

This clone was detected only a few times. V gene TRBV25-1 combines with J gene TRBJ1-1, with D possibly being TRBD1 (6 bases). This CDR3 has 16 amino acids. Trimming removed 1 base at V and 1 base at J, with 13 bases between. Germline values: CDR1 MGHDK, CDR2 SYGVNS. The CDR3 here is CASSEFTGQRNTEAFF. The CDR3 DNA follows: TGTGCCAGCAGTGAATTCACCGGACAGAGGAACACTGAAGCTTTCTTT.